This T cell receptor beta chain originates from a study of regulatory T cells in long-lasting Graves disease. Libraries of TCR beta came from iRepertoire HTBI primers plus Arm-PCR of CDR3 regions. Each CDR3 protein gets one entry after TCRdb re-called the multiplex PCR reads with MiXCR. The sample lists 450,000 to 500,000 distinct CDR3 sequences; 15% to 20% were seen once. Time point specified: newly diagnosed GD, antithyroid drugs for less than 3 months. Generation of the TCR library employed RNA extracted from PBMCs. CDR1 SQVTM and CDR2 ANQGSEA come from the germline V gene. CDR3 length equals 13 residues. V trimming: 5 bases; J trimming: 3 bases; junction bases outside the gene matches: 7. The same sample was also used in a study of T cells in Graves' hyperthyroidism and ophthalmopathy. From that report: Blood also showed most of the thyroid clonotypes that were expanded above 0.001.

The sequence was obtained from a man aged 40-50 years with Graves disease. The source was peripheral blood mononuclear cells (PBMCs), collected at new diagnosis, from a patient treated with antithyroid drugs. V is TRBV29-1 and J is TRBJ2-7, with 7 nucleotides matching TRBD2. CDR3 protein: CSVSGGLYYEQYF. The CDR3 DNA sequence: TGCAGCGTTTCGGGGGGACTGTACTACGAGCAGTACTTC.